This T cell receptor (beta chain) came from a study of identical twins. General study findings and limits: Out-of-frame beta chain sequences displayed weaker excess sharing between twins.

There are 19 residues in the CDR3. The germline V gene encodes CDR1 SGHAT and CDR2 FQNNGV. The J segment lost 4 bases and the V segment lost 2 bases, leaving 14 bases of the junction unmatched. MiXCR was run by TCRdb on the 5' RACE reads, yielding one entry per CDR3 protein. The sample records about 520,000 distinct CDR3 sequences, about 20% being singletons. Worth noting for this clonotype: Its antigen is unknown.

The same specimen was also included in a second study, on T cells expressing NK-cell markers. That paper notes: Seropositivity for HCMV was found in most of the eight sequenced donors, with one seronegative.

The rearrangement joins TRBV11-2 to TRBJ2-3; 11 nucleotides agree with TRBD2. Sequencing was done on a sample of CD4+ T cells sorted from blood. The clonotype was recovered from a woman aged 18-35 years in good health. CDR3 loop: CASSLSAPLAGDPPDTQYF. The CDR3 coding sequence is TGTGCCAGCAGCTTATCCGCCCCACTAGCGGGAGACCCCCCAGATACGCAGTATTTT.